Presented here are 19 T cell receptor beta chains from one specimen sequenced in a study of a mutant IDH1 vaccine in newly diagnosed glioma. As for time point: week 35, safety follow-up. Vaccine doses each comprised 300 ug of mutant IDH1 20-mer peptide, with topical imiquimod. Profiled with immunoSEQ multiplex PCR; TCRdb holds only in-frame clones, not every one. Among about 27,000 clones listed, more than 75% were seen once. No antigen has been identified for these receptors. Sample: PBMCs, taken from a glioma patient whose treatment included an IDH1 peptide vaccine. These receptor sequences come from a man aged 45-60 years with glioma.

The rearrangement joins TRBV4-1 to TRBJ2-7; 12 positions agree with TRBD2. J was trimmed by 3 bases and V by 4 bases; bases with no gene match: 7. This CDR3 contains 16 residues. Germline V gene sequence: CDR1 MGHRA, CDR2 YSYEKL. In DNA form, the CDR3 reads TGCGCCAGCAGCCTGGCCGGACTAGCGGGACTCTACGAGCAGTACTTC. It encodes CASSLAGLAGLYEQYF.

This clone turned up a few times. The J gene is TRBJ1-4, the V gene TRBV4-1, with D tentatively TRBD1 (5 bases). Trimming took 0 bases from V and 5 from J, leaving 7 bases between them. The CDR3 sequence is 14 residues long. The germline V gene encodes CDR1 MGHRA and CDR2 YSYEKL. As DNA, the CDR3 is TGCGCCAGCAGCCAAGACAGGGCGAATGAAAAACTGTTTTTT. Its translation is CASSQDRANEKLFF.

This chain's CDR3 is CASRTGNQPQHF. The CDR3 bases are TGTGCCAGCCGGACGGGAAATCAGCCCCAGCATTTT. This chain uses TRBV6-5 with TRBJ1-5, with no clear D. This CDR3 is 12 amino acids long. Trimming shortened V by 8 bases and J by 4 bases, and 9 bases separated the two germline ends. Per germline, CDR1 MNHEY and CDR2 SVGAGI.

This clone was detected only a few times. The CDR3 DNA follows: TGTGCCAGCAGCCAAGAAAGGAACACTGAAGCTTTCTTT. This sequence encodes CASSQERNTEAFF. This chain joins TRBV14 and TRBJ1-1, with D unresolved. Germline V gene data show CDR1 as SGHDN and CDR2 as FVKESK. V dropped 0 bases and J dropped 1 base, with 3 bases sitting between them. This CDR3 comprises 13 residues.

Only a few counts were recorded for this clone. This sequence joins TRBV7-9 and TRBJ1-1, with D tentatively TRBD1 (6 bases). Trimming removed 1 base at V and 0 bases at J, with 15 bases between. The CDR3 contains 17 residues. Germline CDR1 is SEHNR and CDR2 is FQNEAQ (reference sequence). In DNA, the CDR3 is TGTGCCAGCAGCTTAGGGAGGACAGACCACATGAACACTGAAGCTTTCTTT. Its protein product is CASSLGRTDHMNTEAFF.

The chain combines TRBV6-5 with TRBJ2-5, with D perhaps matching TRBD2 (5 bases). Trimming left V 2 bases short and J 7 bases short, with 11 bases between. Germline lookup yields CDR1 MNHEY and CDR2 SVGAGI. CDR3 size: 13 residues. The CDR3 protein is CASSYRLGGTQYF. CDR3 bases: TGTGCCAGCAGTTACCGTCTCGGAGGGACCCAGTACTTC.

This clone was picked up one time. The V gene is TRBV27, the J gene TRBJ2-7; 8 nucleotides line up with TRBD2. The germline V gene encodes CDR1 MNHEY and CDR2 SMNVEV (reference sequence). The CDR3 totals 16 residues. V shed 5 bases, J shed 0 bases, and the junction held 9 bases outside the gene matches. The CDR3 DNA reads as TGTGCCAGCAGTCCGCCGGGAAGCGGGAGCTCCTACGAGCAGTACTTC. It yields the protein CASSPPGSGSSYEQYF.

The table lists this clone with a few counts. The chain carries TRBV7-9 and TRBJ2-3; possible D gene TRBD1, 5 bases. In germline, CDR1 is SEHNR, CDR2 FQNEAQ (reference sequence). The CDR3 extends over 17 amino acids. V lost 0 bases, J lost 0 bases, and 13 bases lay in between. The CDR3 region is CASSLAAQAKSTDTQYF. CDR3 nucleotide sequence: TGTGCCAGCAGCTTAGCGGCACAGGCGAAAAGCACAGATACGCAGTATTTT.

The genes are TRBV7-9 and TRBJ1-1; TRBD1 matches 7 bases. V shed 5 bases, J shed 5 bases, and the junction held 8 bases outside the gene matches. The CDR3 sequence is 14 residues long. The V gene's germline CDR1 is SEHNR and CDR2 FQNEAQ (reference sequence). The CDR3 region has the DNA TGTGCCAGCAGCAGGGGGCGGCTTGAGACTGAAGCTTTCTTT. It codes for CASSRGRLETEAFF.

The V gene is TRBV2, the J gene TRBJ1-3; D not certain. V shed 4 bases and J shed 4 bases, with 14 bases lying between them. The V gene's germline CDR1 is SNHLY and CDR2 FYNNEI. The CDR3 spans 15 residues. The CDR3 spells CASSGLGSRGNTIYF. The DNA for the CDR3 is TGTGCCAGCAGTGGTCTCGGCAGCCGCGGAAACACCATATATTTT. The full variable domain, with the rest looked up from reference TRBV2 and TRBJ1-3, is EPEVTQTPSHQVTQMGQEVILRCVPISNHLYFYWYRQILGQKVEFLVSFYNNEISEKSEIFDDQFSVERPDGSNFTLKIRSTKLEDSAMYFCASSGLGSRGNTIYFGEGSWLTVV.

The CDR3 sequence is CASSIRGGNQPQHF. CDR3 DNA: TGTGCCAGCAGCATCAGGGGGGGCAATCAGCCCCAGCATTTT. The rearrangement links TRBV5-4 to TRBJ1-5; 7 nucleotides line up with TRBD1. CDR3 length: 14 residues. J gave up 2 bases and V 4 bases, and 3 bases lay outside the gene matches. Germline values: CDR1 SGHNT, CDR2 YYREEE (reference sequence).

CDR3 bases: TGTGCCAGTAGTATACAGGGGGCCGGCAATCAGCCCCAGCATTTT. Amino acids: CASSIQGAGNQPQHF. V usage is TRBV19 and J usage is TRBJ1-5, with TRBD1 identical over 8 bases. The CDR3 consists of 15 residues. V lost 2 bases and J lost 2; bases outside the gene matches: 2. Germline CDR1 reads LNHDA; CDR2 reads SQIVND (reference sequence).

The chain joins TRBV7-9 to TRBJ1-2, with a tentative D call TRBD1 (6 bases). The CDR3 runs to 13 residues. V gave up 2 bases and J gave up 8 bases, with 12 bases separating them. CDR1 is SEHNR and CDR2 is FQNEAQ in the germline V gene (reference sequence). The CDR3 coding sequence is TGTGCCAGCAGCTTACCGGGGGCTCGGGGCTACACCTTC. Translation gives CASSLPGARGYTF.

The V gene is TRBV2, the J gene TRBJ2-5, with 7 bases fitting TRBD1. This CDR3 is 15 amino acids long. Germline values: CDR1 SNHLY, CDR2 FYNNEI. V gave up 8 bases and J gave up 5 bases; unmatched junction bases: 14. As DNA, the CDR3 is TGTGCCAGCGGCCCAGGGGGTCACTCCGTGGAGACCCAGTACTTC. Translation: CASGPGGHSVETQYF.

The chain couples TRBV10-3 to TRBJ2-1, with D unresolved. The CDR3 is 11 residues long. The germline V gene encodes CDR1 ENHRY and CDR2 SYGVKD. V lost 7 bases and J lost 7, with 8 bases in between. This chain's CDR3 is CAINSGNEQFF. DNA of the CDR3: TGTGCCATCAATAGTGGGAATGAGCAGTTCTTC.

The chain couples TRBV7-8 to TRBJ1-4; 8 bases map to TRBD1. V lost 2 bases to trimming and J lost 7 bases; unmatched junction nucleotides: 9. The CDR3 sequence is 16 residues long. CDR1 and CDR2 from the germline V gene are SGHVS and FQNEAQ. The DNA of the CDR3 is TGTGCCAGCAGCTTAAGGGCTGGACAGGGTGGTGAAAAACTGTTTTTT. It encodes CASSLRAGQGGEKLFF.

This chain links TRBV5-1 with TRBJ2-7; 9 bases fit TRBD2. The V segment lost 3 bases and the J segment 5 bases; nucleotides outside the gene matches: 9. This CDR3 region has 15 residues. The germline gives CDR1 SGHRS, CDR2 YFSETQ. Here the CDR3 DNA reads TGCGCCAGCAGCTCACGGACTAGCGAGGCCCACGAGCAGTACTTC. This gives the protein CASSSRTSEAHEQYF.

The chain employs TRBV7-2 and TRBJ2-3; D may be TRBD2 (5 bases). Per germline, CDR1 SGHTA and CDR2 FQGNSA. This CDR3 is built from 14 residues. Trimming stripped 5 bases from V and 2 bases from J, with 11 bases between. The CDR3 coding sequence is TGTGCCAGCAGCCCGGGATCTCCCACAGATACGCAGTATTTT. Amino acid sequence: CASSPGSPTDTQYF.

The table lists this clone with a count of one. The chain is built from TRBV10-1 and TRBJ1-2; D gene ambiguous. Trimming pared 7 bases from V and 3 bases from J, leaving 18 bases between. The CDR3 totals 15 residues. Germline assignment: CDR1 WNHNN and CDR2 SYGVQD (reference sequence). This CDR3 is CASNSGPFPHYGYTF. The CDR3 DNA reads as TGCGCCAGCAACTCGGGTCCTTTTCCCCACTATGGCTACACCTTC.